This TCR beta chain came from a study of blood T cells in healthy people across ages. The V gene's germline CDR1 is ENHRY and CDR2 SYGVKD. The CDR3 runs 17 residues. Unmatched junction bases numbered 13, after V lost 0 bases and J lost 13 bases. This clonotype was found a few times. What it recognizes is unknown. It was with a sample-barcoded 5' primer and a J-beta primer mix that a second PCR of roughly 6 to 12 cycles was run. Every individual sample yielded 2.5 million or more paired-end reads (each containing CDR3). TCRdb used MiXCR to reprocess the 5' RACE reads, holding one entry per CDR3 protein. The repertoire holds some 1.6 million distinct CDR3 sequences, 34% seen once, with 11% in the top ten. Regarding the study as a whole: Long-lived donors carried more naive CD4+ cells and greater diversity than aged donors.

The V call is TRBV10-3, the J call TRBJ2-5, with 14 bases lining up with TRBD2. The sample comprised blood. This clonotype originated in a woman under 40 in good health. CDR3 loop: CAISESSTSGRAGERYF. The CDR3 DNA reads TGTGCCATCAGTGAGTCCTCGACTAGCGGGAGGGCTGGCGAGCGGTACTTC.